What follows is one TCR beta chain and its context. Its antigen remains unidentified. Blood PBMC samples: pre-vaccination, two weeks post third vaccination, and at tumor progression. The sample belongs to a study of glioma-infiltrating T cells after dendritic cell vaccination. Profiling relied on immunoSEQ multiplex PCR, and the TCRdb table lists in-frame clones only, not all of them. The data show some 87,000 clones, under 90% seen once. Overall study results and limits: Higher pretreatment TIL content predicted longer progression-free time and survival.

Trimming removed 5 bases from V and 3 bases from J, with 11 bases in between. The CDR3 totals 13 residues. The germline V gene encodes CDR1 SEHNR and CDR2 FQNEAQ (reference sequence). The clonotype comes from a human donor with glioblastoma. The input for sequencing was blood, taken before dendritic cell vaccination. The chain joins TRBV7-9 to TRBJ2-7; D is perhaps TRBD2 (6 bases). The CDR3 DNA follows: TGTGCCAGCAGCGCCCGGCGGGGCTACGAGCAGTACTTC. It encodes CASSARRGYEQYF. Using reference TRBV7-9 and TRBJ2-7 for the parts outside the CDR3, the full variable domain is DTGVSQNPRHKITKRGQNVTFRCDPISEHNRLYWYRQTLGQGPEFLTYFQNEAQLEKSRLLSDRFSAERPKGSFSTLEIQRTEQGDSAMYLCASSARRGYEQYFGPGTRLTVT.